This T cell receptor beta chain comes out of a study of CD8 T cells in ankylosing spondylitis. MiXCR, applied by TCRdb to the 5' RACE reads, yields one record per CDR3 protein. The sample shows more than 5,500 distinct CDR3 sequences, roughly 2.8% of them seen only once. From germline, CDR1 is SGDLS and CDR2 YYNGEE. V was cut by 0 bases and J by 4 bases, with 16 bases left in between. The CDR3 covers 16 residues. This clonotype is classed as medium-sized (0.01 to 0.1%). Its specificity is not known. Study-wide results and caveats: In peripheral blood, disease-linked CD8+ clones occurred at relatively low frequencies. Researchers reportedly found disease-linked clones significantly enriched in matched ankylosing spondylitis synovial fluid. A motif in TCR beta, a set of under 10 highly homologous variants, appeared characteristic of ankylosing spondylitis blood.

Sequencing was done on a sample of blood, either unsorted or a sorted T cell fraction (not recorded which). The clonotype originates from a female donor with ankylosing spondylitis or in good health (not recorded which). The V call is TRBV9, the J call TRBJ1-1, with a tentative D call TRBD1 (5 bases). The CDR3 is CASSVEGRRGPTEAFF. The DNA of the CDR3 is TGTGCCAGCAGCGTAGAGGGGCGCCGGGGACCCACTGAAGCTTTCTTT.